The entry below describes one TCR beta chain. The data were taken from a study of blood T cell repertoires in COVID-19. At the level of the study: The United States, Italy and Spain were the sources of the acute and convalescent COVID-19 samples.

V lost 4 bases to trimming and J lost 0 bases; unmatched junction nucleotides: 10. The CDR3 is made up of 16 amino acids. Per the germline V gene, CDR1 is SGHDT and CDR2 is YYEEEE. TCRdb's copy holds only in-frame clones and misses some; the assay was immunoSEQ multiplex PCR. The sample lists about 410,000 clones; roughly 90% were seen once. The V and J genes are TRBV5-6 and TRBJ2-7, with TRBD1 matching 7 bases. The sample taken for sequencing was peripheral blood. This clonotype was obtained from a woman aged 40 to 55 with COVID-19, enrolled during active disease. For the CDR3, the DNA is TGTGCCAGCAGCCCGAAGGGGGCCTTCGCCTCCTACGAGCAGTACTTC. It yields the protein CASSPKGAFASYEQYF.